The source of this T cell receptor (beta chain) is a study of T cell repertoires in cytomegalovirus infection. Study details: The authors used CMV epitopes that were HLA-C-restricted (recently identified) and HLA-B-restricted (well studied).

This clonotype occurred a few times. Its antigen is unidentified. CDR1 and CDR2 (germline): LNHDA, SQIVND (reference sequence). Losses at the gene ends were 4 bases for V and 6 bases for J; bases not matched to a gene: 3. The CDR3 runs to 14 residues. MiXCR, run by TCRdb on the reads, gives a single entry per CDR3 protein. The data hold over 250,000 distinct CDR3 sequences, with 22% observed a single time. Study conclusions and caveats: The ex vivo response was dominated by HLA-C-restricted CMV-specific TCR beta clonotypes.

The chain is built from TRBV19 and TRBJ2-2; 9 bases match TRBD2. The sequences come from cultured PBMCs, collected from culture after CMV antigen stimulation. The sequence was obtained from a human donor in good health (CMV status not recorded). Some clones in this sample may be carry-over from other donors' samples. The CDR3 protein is CASSTGTSPGELFF. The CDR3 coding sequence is TGTGCCAGTAGTACCGGGACTAGCCCCGGGGAGCTGTTTTTT.